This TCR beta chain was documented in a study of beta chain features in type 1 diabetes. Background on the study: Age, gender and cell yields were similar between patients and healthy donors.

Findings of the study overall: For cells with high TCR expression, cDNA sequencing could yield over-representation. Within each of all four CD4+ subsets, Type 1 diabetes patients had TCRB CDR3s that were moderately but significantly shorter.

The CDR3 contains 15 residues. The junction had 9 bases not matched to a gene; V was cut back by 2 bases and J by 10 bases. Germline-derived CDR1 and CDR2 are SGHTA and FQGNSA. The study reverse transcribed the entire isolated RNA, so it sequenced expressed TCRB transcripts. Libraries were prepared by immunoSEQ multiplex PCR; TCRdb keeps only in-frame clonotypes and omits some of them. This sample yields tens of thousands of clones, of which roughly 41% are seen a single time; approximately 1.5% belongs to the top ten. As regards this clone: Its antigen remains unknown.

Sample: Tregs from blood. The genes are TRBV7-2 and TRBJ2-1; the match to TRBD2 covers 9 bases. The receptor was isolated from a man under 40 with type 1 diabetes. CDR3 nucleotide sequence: TGTGCCAGCAGCTTACAGGCGGGAGGGCGGGACGAGCAGTTCTTC. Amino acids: CASSLQAGGRDEQFF. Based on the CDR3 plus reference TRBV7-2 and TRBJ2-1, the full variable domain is GAGVSQSPSNKVTEKGKDVELRCDPISGHTALYWYRQSLGQGLEFLIYFQGNSAPDKSGLPSDRFSAERTGGSVSTLTIQRTQQEDSAVYLCASSLQAGGRDEQFFGPGTRLTVL.